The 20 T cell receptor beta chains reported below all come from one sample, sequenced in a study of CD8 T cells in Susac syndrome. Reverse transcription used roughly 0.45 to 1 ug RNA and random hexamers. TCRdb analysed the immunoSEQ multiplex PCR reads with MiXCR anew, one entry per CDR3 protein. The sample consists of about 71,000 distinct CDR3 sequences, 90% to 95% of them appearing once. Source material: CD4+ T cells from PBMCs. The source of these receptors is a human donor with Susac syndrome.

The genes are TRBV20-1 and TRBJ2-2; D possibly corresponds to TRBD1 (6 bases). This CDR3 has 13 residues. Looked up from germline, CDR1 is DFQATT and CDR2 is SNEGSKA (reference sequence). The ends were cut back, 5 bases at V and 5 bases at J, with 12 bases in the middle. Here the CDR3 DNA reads TGCAGTGCTCAACAAACAGGGACCGGGGAGCTGTTTTTT. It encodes CSAQQTGTGELFF.

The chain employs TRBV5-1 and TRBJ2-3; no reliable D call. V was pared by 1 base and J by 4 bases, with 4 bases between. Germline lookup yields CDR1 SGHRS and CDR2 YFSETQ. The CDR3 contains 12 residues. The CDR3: CASSLPSDTQYF. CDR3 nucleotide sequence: TGCGCCAGCAGCTTGCCTTCAGATACGCAGTATTTT.

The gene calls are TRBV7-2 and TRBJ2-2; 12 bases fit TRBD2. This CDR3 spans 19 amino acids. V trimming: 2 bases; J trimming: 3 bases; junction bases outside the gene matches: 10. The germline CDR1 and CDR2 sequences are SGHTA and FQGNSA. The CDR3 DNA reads TGTGCCAGCAGCTTAATGTCTAGCGGGGGGGAAACCTACACCGGGGAGCTGTTTTTT. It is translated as CASSLMSSGGETYTGELFF.

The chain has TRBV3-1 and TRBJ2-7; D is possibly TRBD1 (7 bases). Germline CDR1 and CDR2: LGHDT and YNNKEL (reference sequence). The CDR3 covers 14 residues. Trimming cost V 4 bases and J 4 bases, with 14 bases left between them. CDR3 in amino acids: CASSPRGAGYEQYF. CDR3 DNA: TGTGCCAGCAGCCCCAGGGGGGCAGGTTACGAGCAGTACTTC.

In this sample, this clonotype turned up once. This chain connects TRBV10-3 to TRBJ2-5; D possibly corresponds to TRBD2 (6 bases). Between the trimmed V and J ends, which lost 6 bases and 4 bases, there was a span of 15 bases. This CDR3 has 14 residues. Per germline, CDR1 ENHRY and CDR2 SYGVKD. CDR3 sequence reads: CAISPNGGPETQYF. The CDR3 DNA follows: TGTGCCATCAGCCCAAACGGGGGACCAGAGACCCAGTACTTC.

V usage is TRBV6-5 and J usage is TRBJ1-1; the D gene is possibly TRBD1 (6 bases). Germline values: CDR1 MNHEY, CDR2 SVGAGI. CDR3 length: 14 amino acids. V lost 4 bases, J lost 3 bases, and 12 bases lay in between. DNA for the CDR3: TGTGCCAGCAGTTTGGGGAACAGGGACACTGAAGCTTTCTTT. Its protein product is CASSLGNRDTEAFF.

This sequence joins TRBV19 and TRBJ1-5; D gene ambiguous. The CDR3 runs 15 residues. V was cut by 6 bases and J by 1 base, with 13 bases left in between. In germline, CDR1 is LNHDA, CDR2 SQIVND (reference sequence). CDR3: CASRAAGRSNQPQHF. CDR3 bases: TGTGCCAGTAGAGCTGCTGGGAGAAGCAATCAGCCCCAGCATTTT.

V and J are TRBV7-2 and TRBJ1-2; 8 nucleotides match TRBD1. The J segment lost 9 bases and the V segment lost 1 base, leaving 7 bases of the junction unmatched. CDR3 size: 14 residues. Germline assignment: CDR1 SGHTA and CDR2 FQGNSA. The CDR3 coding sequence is TGTGCCAGCAGCTTAGTTGACAGGGGAGGGAGCTACACCTTC. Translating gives CASSLVDRGGSYTF. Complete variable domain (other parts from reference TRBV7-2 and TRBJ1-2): GAGVSQSPSNKVTEKGKDVELRCDPISGHTALYWYRQSLGQGLEFLIYFQGNSAPDKSGLPSDRFSAERTGGSVSTLTIQRTQQEDSAVYLCASSLVDRGGSYTFGSGTRLTVV.

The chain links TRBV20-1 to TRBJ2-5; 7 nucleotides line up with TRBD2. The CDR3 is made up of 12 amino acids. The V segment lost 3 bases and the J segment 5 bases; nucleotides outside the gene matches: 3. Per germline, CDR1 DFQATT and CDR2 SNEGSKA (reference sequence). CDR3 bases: TGCAGTGCTAGTAAAGCGGGGGAGACCCAGTACTTC. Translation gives CSASKAGETQYF.

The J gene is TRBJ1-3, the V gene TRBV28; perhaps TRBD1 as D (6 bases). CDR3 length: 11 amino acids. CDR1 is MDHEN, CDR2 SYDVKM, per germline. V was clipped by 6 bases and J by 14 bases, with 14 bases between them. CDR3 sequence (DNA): TGTGCCAGCAGCTCCCCGGACAGCGTATATTTT. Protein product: CASSSPDSVYF.

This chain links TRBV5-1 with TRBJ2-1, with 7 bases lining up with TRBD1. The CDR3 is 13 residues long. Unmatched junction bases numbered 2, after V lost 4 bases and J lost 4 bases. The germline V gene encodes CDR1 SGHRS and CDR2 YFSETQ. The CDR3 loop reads CASSQQGYNEQFF. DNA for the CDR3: TGCGCCAGCAGCCAACAGGGGTACAATGAGCAGTTCTTC.

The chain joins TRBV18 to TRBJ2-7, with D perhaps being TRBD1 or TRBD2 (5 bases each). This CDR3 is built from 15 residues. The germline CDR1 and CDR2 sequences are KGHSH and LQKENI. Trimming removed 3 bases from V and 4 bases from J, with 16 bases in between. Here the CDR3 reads CASSPLGRTIYEQYF. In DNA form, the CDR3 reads TGTGCCAGCTCACCGCTGGGACGGACAATTTACGAGCAGTACTTC.

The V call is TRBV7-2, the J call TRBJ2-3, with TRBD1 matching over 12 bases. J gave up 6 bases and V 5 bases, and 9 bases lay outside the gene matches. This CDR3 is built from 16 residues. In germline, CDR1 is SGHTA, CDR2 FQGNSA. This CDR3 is CASSARGTGGLDTQYF. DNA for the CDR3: TGTGCCAGCAGCGCTCGGGGGACAGGGGGCCTGGATACGCAGTATTTT.

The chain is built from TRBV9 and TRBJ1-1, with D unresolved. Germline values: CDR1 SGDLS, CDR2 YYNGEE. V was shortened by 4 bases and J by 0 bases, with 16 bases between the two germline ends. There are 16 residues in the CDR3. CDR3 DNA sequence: TGTGCCAGCAGCCCACAACAGAGCAAACTGAACACTGAAGCTTTCTTT. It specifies CASSPQQSKLNTEAFF.

DNA of the CDR3: TGCGCCAGCAGCCAAGATCTTTCGCCCTTAACGCACAATGAGCAGTTCTTC. Translating it yields CASSQDLSPLTHNEQFF. The chain combines TRBV4-3 with TRBJ2-1; no reliable D call. This CDR3 spans 17 amino acids. CDR1 is LGHNA and CDR2 is YSLEER in the germline V gene. Between the trimmed V and J ends, which lost 0 bases and 5 bases, there was a span of 17 bases.

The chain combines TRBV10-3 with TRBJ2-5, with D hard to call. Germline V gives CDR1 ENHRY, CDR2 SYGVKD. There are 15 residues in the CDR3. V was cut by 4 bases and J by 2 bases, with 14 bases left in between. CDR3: CAISGGTTRQETQYF. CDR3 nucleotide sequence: TGTGCCATCAGTGGGGGAACGACTCGGCAAGAGACCCAGTACTTC.

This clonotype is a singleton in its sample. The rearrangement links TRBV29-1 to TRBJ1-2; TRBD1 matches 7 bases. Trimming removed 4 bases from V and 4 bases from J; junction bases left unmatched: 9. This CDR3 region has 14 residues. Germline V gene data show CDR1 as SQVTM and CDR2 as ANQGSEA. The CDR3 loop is CSVAPGGYSYGYTF. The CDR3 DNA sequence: TGCAGCGTTGCCCCAGGGGGTTATAGCTATGGCTACACCTTC.

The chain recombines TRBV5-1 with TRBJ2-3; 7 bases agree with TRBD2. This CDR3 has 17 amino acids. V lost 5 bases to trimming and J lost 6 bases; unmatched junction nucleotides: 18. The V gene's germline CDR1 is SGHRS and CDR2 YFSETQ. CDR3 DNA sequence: TGCGCCAGCAGTTTTGCGCCGGGGTCCCCCGGGAGGGATACGCAGTATTTT. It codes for CASSFAPGSPGRDTQYF.

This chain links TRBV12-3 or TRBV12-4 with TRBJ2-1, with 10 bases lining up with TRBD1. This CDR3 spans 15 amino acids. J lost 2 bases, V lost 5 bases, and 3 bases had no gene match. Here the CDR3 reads CASSLDRGPYNEQFF. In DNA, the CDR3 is TGTGCCAGCAGTCTAGACAGGGGGCCCTACAATGAGCAGTTCTTC.

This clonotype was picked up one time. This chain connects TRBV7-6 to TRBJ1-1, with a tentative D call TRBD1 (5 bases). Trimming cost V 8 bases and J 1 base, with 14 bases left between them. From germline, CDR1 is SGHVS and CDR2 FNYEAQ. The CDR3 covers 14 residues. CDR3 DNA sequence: TGTGCCAGCCGTTCGGGACGGACGAACACTGAAGCTTTCTTT. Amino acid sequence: CASRSGRTNTEAFF.